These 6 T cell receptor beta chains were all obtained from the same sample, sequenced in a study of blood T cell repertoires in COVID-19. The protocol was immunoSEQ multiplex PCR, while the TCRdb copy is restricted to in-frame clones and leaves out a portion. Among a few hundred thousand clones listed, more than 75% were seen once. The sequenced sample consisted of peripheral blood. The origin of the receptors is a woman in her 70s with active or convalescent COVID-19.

The CDR3 region is CASTGNNQPQHF. The CDR3 DNA reads TGTGCCAGTACAGGGAACAATCAGCCCCAGCATTTT. V and J are TRBV28 and TRBJ1-5, with D possibly TRBD1 on 6 matching bases. Germline assignment: CDR1 MDHEN and CDR2 SYDVKM. The CDR3 is 12 residues long. V gave up 9 bases and J gave up 3 bases, with 9 bases separating them.

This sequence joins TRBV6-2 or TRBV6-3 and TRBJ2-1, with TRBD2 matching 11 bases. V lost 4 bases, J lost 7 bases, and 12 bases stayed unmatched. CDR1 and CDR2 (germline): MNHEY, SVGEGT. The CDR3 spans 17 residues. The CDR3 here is CASSLSSGGARRNEQFF. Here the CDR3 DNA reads TGTGCCAGCAGTTTAAGTAGCGGGGGGGCCCGACGGAATGAGCAGTTCTTC.

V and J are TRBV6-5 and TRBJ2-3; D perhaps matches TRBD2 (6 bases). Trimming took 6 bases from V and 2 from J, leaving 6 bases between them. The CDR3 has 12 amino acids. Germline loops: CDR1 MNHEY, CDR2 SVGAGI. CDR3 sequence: CASRDYTDTQYF. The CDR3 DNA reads TGTGCCAGCAGGGACTACACAGATACGCAGTATTTT.

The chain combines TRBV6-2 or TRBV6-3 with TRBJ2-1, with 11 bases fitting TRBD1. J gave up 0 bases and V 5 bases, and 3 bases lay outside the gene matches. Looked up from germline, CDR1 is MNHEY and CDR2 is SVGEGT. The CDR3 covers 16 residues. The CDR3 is CASSEDRGLSYNEQFF. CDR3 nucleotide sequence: TGTGCCAGCAGTGAGGACAGGGGGCTCTCCTACAATGAGCAGTTCTTC.

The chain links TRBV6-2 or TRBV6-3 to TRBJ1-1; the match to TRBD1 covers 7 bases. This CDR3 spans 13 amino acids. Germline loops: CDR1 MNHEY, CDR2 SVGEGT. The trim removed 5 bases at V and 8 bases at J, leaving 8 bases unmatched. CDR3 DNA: TGTGCCAGCAGTCGACAGGGCTGGTTGGAAGCTTTCTTT. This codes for CASSRQGWLEAFF.

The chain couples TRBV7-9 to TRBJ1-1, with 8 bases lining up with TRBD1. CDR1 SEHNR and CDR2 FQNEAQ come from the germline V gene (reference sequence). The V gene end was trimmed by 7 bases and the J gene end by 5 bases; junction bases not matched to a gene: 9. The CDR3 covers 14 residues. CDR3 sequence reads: CASTLGQGETEAFF. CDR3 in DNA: TGTGCCAGCACCCTCGGACAGGGAGAGACTGAAGCTTTCTTT. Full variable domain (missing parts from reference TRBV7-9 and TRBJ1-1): DTGVSQNPRHKITKRGQNVTFRCDPISEHNRLYWYRQTLGQGPEFLTYFQNEAQLEKSRLLSDRFSAERPKGSFSTLEIQRTEQGDSAMYLCASTLGQGETEAFFGQGTRLTVV.